Listed here is a single TCR beta chain. Profiling relied on immunoSEQ multiplex PCR, and the TCRdb table lists in-frame clones only, not all of them. The table records around 76,000 clones, around 90% of them present only once. The CDR3 loop spans 14 amino acids. Trimming took 6 bases from V and 7 from J, leaving 19 bases between them. Germline V gene sequence: CDR1 MNHEY, CDR2 SVGAGI. The data were obtained in a study of technical replicates of blood from a few donors. The TCR originated in a human donor in good health. This rearrangement joins TRBV6-5 to TRBJ2-7; the D gene is possibly TRBD1 (6 bases). The sequencing input was T cells isolated from PBMCs. CDR3 nucleotide sequence: TGTGCCAGCAGCCTACATGACAGGCCGGGAGAGCAGTACTTC. It translates to CASSLHDRPGEQYF.